These 29 T cell receptor beta chains came from one sample sequenced in a study of vaccination and CD4 T cells after COVID-19. Their cognate antigens are unknown. The study sequenced cultured CD4+ T cell DNA using the Oncomine TCR Beta short-read assay. MiXCR, applied by TCRdb to the PCR reads, yields one record per CDR3 protein. The table includes approximately 17,000 distinct CDR3 sequences, roughly 54% detected once. Time point of the sample: late sampling 161 to 241 days after vaccination in a few convalescent patients. Indicated treatment: approximately 9-day PBMC culture with coronavirus spike peptide pools or control peptides (ViraFEST assay). The input for sequencing was CD4+ T cells from blood, cultured in vitro, taken about 7 months after SARS-CoV-2 vaccination. The receptors were gathered from a human donor who had recovered from COVID-19.

This clonotype was detected once. This sequence joins TRBV7-3 and TRBJ2-2; TRBD2 aligns across 8 bases. The V gene's germline CDR1 is SGHTA and CDR2 FQGTGA. Unmatched junction bases numbered 6, after V lost 4 bases and J lost 8 bases. This CDR3 has 14 amino acids. DNA of the CDR3: TGTGCCAGCAGCTCAACAGCGGGGGCGGGGGAGCTGTTTTTT. This sequence encodes CASSSTAGAGELFF.

The V and J genes are TRBV7-8 and TRBJ1-6; no reliable D call. Germline V lookup: CDR1 SGHVS, CDR2 FQNEAQ. The CDR3 consists of 15 residues. V lost 5 bases to trimming and J lost 8 bases, with 16 bases between them. CDR3 sequence reads: CASSTRVIGDSPLHF. The CDR3 region has the DNA TGTGCCAGCAGCACCCGAGTTATTGGGGATTCACCCCTCCACTTT.

This chain joins TRBV20-1 and TRBJ2-7; 8 bases are shared with TRBD1. CDR3 size: 14 residues. Trimming removed 3 bases from V and 7 bases from J; junction bases left unmatched: 11. CDR1 is DFQATT and CDR2 is SNEGSKA in the germline V gene (reference sequence). The DNA for the CDR3 is TGCAGTGCTAGCCGGCAGGGGGCGATAGCGGAGCAGTACTTC. Its protein product is CSASRQGAIAEQYF.

The rearrangement links TRBV20-1 to TRBJ2-3; the match to TRBD2 covers 8 bases. Germline V gene lookup returns CDR1 DFQATT and CDR2 SNEGSKA (reference sequence). The CDR3 covers 14 residues. Germline trimming cut 6 bases from V and 0 bases from J; bases unmatched to any gene: 5. This chain's CDR3 is CSAHLAGSTDTQYF. The DNA of the CDR3 is TGCAGTGCACACCTAGCGGGTAGCACAGATACGCAGTATTTT.

This chain joins TRBV7-2 and TRBJ2-1, with 7 bases matching TRBD2. This CDR3 comprises 16 residues. The J segment lost 2 bases and the V segment lost 5 bases, leaving 9 bases of the junction unmatched. The germline gives CDR1 SGHTA, CDR2 FQGNSA. The CDR3 loop is CASSQVPGTTYNEQFF. For the CDR3, the DNA is TGTGCCAGCAGCCAAGTCCCCGGGACTACCTACAATGAGCAGTTCTTC.

The DNA for the CDR3 is TGCAGTGCTACACAGACAGAACGAACTGAAGCTTTCTTT. This translates into CSATQTERTEAFF. V gene TRBV20-1 combines with J gene TRBJ1-1; perhaps TRBD1 as D (5 bases). CDR3 length: 13 residues. Germline CDR1 reads DFQATT; CDR2 reads SNEGSKA (reference sequence). V was cut by 4 bases and J by 5 bases, with 14 bases left in between.

The chain links TRBV7-2 to TRBJ1-5; 9 bases are shared with TRBD1. The V segment lost 5 bases and the J segment 6 bases; nucleotides outside the gene matches: 8. This CDR3 comprises 15 residues. Germline V lookup: CDR1 SGHTA, CDR2 FQGNSA. CDR3 coding DNA: TGTGCCAGCAGCGAAAGGACAGGGGACCGTCAGCCCCAGCATTTT. It is translated as CASSERTGDRQPQHF.

The V call is TRBV7-2, the J call TRBJ2-2; TRBD1 matches at 8 bases. The trim removed 5 bases at V and 1 base at J, leaving 9 bases unmatched. The CDR3 totals 17 residues. Germline assignment: CDR1 SGHTA and CDR2 FQGNSA. The CDR3 loop is CASSPGWGQENTGELFF. In nucleotides, the CDR3 is TGTGCCAGCAGCCCCGGGTGGGGACAGGAGAACACCGGGGAGCTGTTTTTT. The full variable domain, rest sourced from reference TRBV7-2 and TRBJ2-2, is GAGVSQSPSNKVTEKGKDVELRCDPISGHTALYWYRQSLGQGLEFLIYFQGNSAPDKSGLPSDRFSAERTGGSVSTLTIQRTQQEDSAVYLCASSPGWGQENTGELFFGEGSRLTVL.

The chain combines TRBV27 with TRBJ2-1; TRBD2 matches at 10 bases. The V gene end was trimmed by 1 base and the J gene end by 6 bases; junction bases not matched to a gene: 9. CDR1 MNHEY and CDR2 SMNVEV come from the germline V gene (reference sequence). The CDR3 sequence is 17 residues long. The CDR3 DNA reads as TGTGCCAGCAGTTTATTGGGAGCGGGAGGGCCCGGCAATGAGCAGTTCTTC. It codes for CASSLLGAGGPGNEQFF.

This clonotype was detected a few times. V gene TRBV6-1 combines with J gene TRBJ1-5, with TRBD1 matching 7 bases. V was clipped by 4 bases and J by 8 bases; unmatched bases: 5. Germline CDR1 is MNHNS and CDR2 is SASEGT. The CDR3 has 13 residues. CDR3 residues: CASSGQGGEPQHF. In DNA form, the CDR3 reads TGTGCCAGCAGTGGACAGGGAGGAGAGCCCCAGCATTTT.

This rearrangement joins TRBV6-5 to TRBJ1-1; tentatively, D is TRBD1 (5 bases). The CDR3 spans 15 residues. The germline gives CDR1 MNHEY, CDR2 SVGAGI. V lost 3 bases to trimming and J lost 5 bases, with 16 bases between them. For the CDR3, the DNA is TGTGCCAGCAGTTATCTCGGGGCCCGAGGGACTGAAGCTTTCTTT. Protein product: CASSYLGARGTEAFF.

This clonotype was counted a single time. V gene TRBV20-1 combines with J gene TRBJ2-7, with a possible D match to TRBD1 (5 bases). This CDR3 region has 14 residues. Trimming removed 6 bases from V and 4 bases from J, with 19 bases in between. Per the germline V gene, CDR1 is DFQATT and CDR2 is SNEGSKA (reference sequence). The CDR3 loop reads CSASGAGIGYEQYF. The DNA of the CDR3 is TGCAGTGCCAGTGGTGCAGGGATAGGATACGAGCAGTACTTC.

The chain couples TRBV19 to TRBJ2-5, with D perhaps matching TRBD2 (6 bases). The CDR3 is made up of 16 amino acids. CDR1 is LNHDA and CDR2 is SQIVND in the germline V gene (reference sequence). V was pared by 6 bases and J by 4 bases, with 21 bases between. The chain's CDR3 is CASSPGVVRLRETQYF. In DNA form, the CDR3 reads TGTGCCAGTAGCCCGGGGGTAGTGCGGCTCCGAGAGACCCAGTACTTC. The full variable domain, rest sourced from reference TRBV19 and TRBJ2-5, is DGGITQSPKYLFRKEGQNVTLSCEQNLNHDAMYWYRQDPGQGLRLIYYSQIVNDFQKGDIAEGYSVSREKKESFPLTVTSAQKNPTAFYLCASSPGVVRLRETQYFGPGTRLLVL.

The chain links TRBV11-2 to TRBJ1-2; no clear D. CDR1 is SGHAT, CDR2 FQNNGV, per germline. The CDR3 contains 14 residues. Deletions cut 2 bases from V and 9 bases from J, with 16 bases between. CDR3 DNA: TGTGCCAGCAGCTTACGGCCGGAAGGGCCCCGCTACACCTTC. Translating gives CASSLRPEGPRYTF.

The rearrangement links TRBV7-9 to TRBJ2-5; no firm D call. This CDR3 spans 13 amino acids. CDR1 and CDR2 from the germline V gene are SEHNR and FQNEAQ (reference sequence). Trimming cost V 3 bases and J 1 base, with 6 bases left between them. CDR3: CASSFALQETQYF. The CDR3 DNA reads as TGTGCCAGCAGCTTTGCACTCCAAGAGACCCAGTACTTC.

The rearrangement uses TRBV6-1 and TRBJ1-1, with D perhaps TRBD1 (6 bases). The CDR3 is made up of 13 amino acids. Germline CDR1 MNHNS, CDR2 SASEGT. V was pared by 2 bases and J by 5 bases, with 9 bases between. This CDR3 reads CASSEIRGTEAFF. DNA of the CDR3: TGTGCCAGCAGTGAAATCAGGGGTACTGAAGCTTTCTTT.

This sequence joins TRBV20-1 and TRBJ2-7; TRBD2 agrees at 8 bases. With V trimmed by 3 bases and J by 3 bases, 7 bases remained unmatched. The CDR3 covers 14 residues. Germline values: CDR1 DFQATT, CDR2 SNEGSKA (reference sequence). CDR3: CSARSGSSHYEQYF. In DNA, the CDR3 is TGCAGTGCTAGGAGCGGGAGTTCTCACTACGAGCAGTACTTC.

J is TRBJ1-2 and V is TRBV20-1; 7 positions agree with TRBD1. Germline CDR1 and CDR2: DFQATT and SNEGSKA (reference sequence). The CDR3 consists of 14 residues. V shed 3 bases and J 2 bases; nucleotides not matched to a gene: 6. This chain's CDR3 is CSASGDSKNYGYTF. The CDR3 DNA reads TGCAGTGCTAGCGGGGACAGCAAAAACTATGGCTACACCTTC.

The chain couples TRBV7-2 to TRBJ2-5; weak D call: TRBD2 (5 bases). V lost 3 bases to trimming and J lost 5 bases, with 16 bases between them. This CDR3 has 15 residues. CDR1 is SGHTA and CDR2 is FQGNSA in the germline V gene. CDR3 loop: CASSFMVEVAETQYF. The CDR3 bases are TGTGCCAGCAGCTTTATGGTGGAGGTAGCGGAGACCCAGTACTTC. The whole variable domain, filled in from reference TRBV7-2 and TRBJ2-5, reads GAGVSQSPSNKVTEKGKDVELRCDPISGHTALYWYRQSLGQGLEFLIYFQGNSAPDKSGLPSDRFSAERTGGSVSTLTIQRTQQEDSAVYLCASSFMVEVAETQYFGPGTRLLVL.

The chain employs TRBV27 and TRBJ2-7; D possibly uses TRBD1 or TRBD2 (5 bases each). Per germline, CDR1 MNHEY and CDR2 SMNVEV (reference sequence). The CDR3 covers 14 residues. The V end lost 5 bases, the J end lost 2 bases, and 13 bases lay between the germline ends. The CDR3, as DNA: TGTGCCAGCAGTACACTCCGGGACCCCTACGAGCAGTACTTC. Its translation: CASSTLRDPYEQYF.

The gene calls are TRBV6-2 or TRBV6-3 and TRBJ1-5; TRBD1 might be the D (5 bases). V lost 2 bases and J 1 base, leaving 6 bases between the germline ends. Per the germline V gene, CDR1 is MNHEY and CDR2 is SVGEGT. The CDR3 sequence is 14 residues long. Here the CDR3 reads CASSYGGSNQPQHF. DNA for the CDR3: TGTGCCAGCAGTTACGGGGGGAGCAATCAGCCCCAGCATTTT.

The V call is TRBV7-8, the J call TRBJ2-5; 12 bases line up with TRBD2. The CDR3 is made up of 18 amino acids. J was trimmed by 4 bases and V by 5 bases; bases with no gene match: 14. CDR1 and CDR2 (germline): SGHVS, FQNEAQ. The CDR3 spells CASSPKTGLAGRAETQYF. DNA of the CDR3: TGTGCCAGCAGCCCGAAAACAGGACTAGCGGGACGGGCAGAGACCCAGTACTTC.

On this clonotype: The DNA is left out, because the CDR3 cannot be placed on it with certainty; the CDR3 is given as TCRdb lists it. The gene calls are TRBV20-1 and TRBJ2-4; the table's D call, TRBD2, was not checked against the DNA. CDR1 is DFQATT and CDR2 is SNEGSKA in the germline V gene (reference sequence). A total of 11 residues make up the CDR3, ends included. The chain's CDR3 is CSAWGSGSAYF.

V gene TRBV6-1 combines with J gene TRBJ1-2; TRBD1 matches 8 bases. The CDR3 has 13 residues. CDR1 is MNHNS, CDR2 SASEGT, per germline. V was clipped by 2 bases and J by 8 bases; unmatched bases: 4. The CDR3 here is CASSELTGEGYTF. CDR3 coding DNA: TGTGCCAGCAGTGAACTGACAGGGGAAGGCTACACCTTC.

The chain uses TRBV18 and TRBJ2-5; D gene ambiguous. The CDR3 runs to 12 residues. V shed 0 bases and J shed 5 bases, with 4 bases lying between them. Germline CDR1 reads KGHSH; CDR2 reads LQKENI. CDR3 sequence (DNA): TGTGCCAGCTCACCACCGACGGAGACCCAGTACTTC. Protein: CASSPPTETQYF.

This clonotype occurred a few times. This rearrangement joins TRBV7-9 to TRBJ2-5, with a weak D call TRBD1 (5 bases). The CDR3 loop spans 14 amino acids. Between the trimmed V and J ends, which lost 5 bases and 3 bases, there was a span of 13 bases. Germline values: CDR1 SEHNR, CDR2 FQNEAQ (reference sequence). This chain's CDR3 is CASSPGWGEETQYF. CDR3 DNA: TGTGCCAGCAGCCCCGGTTGGGGCGAAGAGACCCAGTACTTC.

V gene TRBV6-1 combines with J gene TRBJ2-5; the match to TRBD2 covers 9 bases. This CDR3 is built from 18 residues. V gave up 5 bases and J gave up 4 bases; unmatched junction bases: 17. The germline V gene has CDR1 MNHNS and CDR2 SASEGT. CDR3 nucleotide sequence: TGTGCCAGCAGTACCTTAGGTTTGGCGGGAGGGGGTCGAGAGACCCAGTACTTC. The encoded protein is CASSTLGLAGGGRETQYF.

The chain is built from TRBV7-3 and TRBJ1-1; 10 bases agree with TRBD1. Germline V lookup: CDR1 SGHTA, CDR2 FQGTGA. The CDR3 runs to 14 residues. The J segment lost 7 bases and the V segment lost 5 bases, leaving 7 bases of the junction unmatched. CDR3 sequence: CASSVGTGVGEAFF. DNA for the CDR3: TGTGCCAGCAGCGTCGGGACAGGGGTTGGTGAAGCTTTCTTT.

The rearrangement joins TRBV27 to TRBJ1-2; D remains ambiguous. The ends were cut back, 6 bases at V and 8 bases at J, with 10 bases in the middle. The CDR3 contains 11 residues. CDR1 is MNHEY and CDR2 is SMNVEV in the germline V gene (reference sequence). The CDR3 coding sequence is TGTGCCAGCAGCCTCCGGAGAGGCTACACCTTC. This codes for CASSLRRGYTF.